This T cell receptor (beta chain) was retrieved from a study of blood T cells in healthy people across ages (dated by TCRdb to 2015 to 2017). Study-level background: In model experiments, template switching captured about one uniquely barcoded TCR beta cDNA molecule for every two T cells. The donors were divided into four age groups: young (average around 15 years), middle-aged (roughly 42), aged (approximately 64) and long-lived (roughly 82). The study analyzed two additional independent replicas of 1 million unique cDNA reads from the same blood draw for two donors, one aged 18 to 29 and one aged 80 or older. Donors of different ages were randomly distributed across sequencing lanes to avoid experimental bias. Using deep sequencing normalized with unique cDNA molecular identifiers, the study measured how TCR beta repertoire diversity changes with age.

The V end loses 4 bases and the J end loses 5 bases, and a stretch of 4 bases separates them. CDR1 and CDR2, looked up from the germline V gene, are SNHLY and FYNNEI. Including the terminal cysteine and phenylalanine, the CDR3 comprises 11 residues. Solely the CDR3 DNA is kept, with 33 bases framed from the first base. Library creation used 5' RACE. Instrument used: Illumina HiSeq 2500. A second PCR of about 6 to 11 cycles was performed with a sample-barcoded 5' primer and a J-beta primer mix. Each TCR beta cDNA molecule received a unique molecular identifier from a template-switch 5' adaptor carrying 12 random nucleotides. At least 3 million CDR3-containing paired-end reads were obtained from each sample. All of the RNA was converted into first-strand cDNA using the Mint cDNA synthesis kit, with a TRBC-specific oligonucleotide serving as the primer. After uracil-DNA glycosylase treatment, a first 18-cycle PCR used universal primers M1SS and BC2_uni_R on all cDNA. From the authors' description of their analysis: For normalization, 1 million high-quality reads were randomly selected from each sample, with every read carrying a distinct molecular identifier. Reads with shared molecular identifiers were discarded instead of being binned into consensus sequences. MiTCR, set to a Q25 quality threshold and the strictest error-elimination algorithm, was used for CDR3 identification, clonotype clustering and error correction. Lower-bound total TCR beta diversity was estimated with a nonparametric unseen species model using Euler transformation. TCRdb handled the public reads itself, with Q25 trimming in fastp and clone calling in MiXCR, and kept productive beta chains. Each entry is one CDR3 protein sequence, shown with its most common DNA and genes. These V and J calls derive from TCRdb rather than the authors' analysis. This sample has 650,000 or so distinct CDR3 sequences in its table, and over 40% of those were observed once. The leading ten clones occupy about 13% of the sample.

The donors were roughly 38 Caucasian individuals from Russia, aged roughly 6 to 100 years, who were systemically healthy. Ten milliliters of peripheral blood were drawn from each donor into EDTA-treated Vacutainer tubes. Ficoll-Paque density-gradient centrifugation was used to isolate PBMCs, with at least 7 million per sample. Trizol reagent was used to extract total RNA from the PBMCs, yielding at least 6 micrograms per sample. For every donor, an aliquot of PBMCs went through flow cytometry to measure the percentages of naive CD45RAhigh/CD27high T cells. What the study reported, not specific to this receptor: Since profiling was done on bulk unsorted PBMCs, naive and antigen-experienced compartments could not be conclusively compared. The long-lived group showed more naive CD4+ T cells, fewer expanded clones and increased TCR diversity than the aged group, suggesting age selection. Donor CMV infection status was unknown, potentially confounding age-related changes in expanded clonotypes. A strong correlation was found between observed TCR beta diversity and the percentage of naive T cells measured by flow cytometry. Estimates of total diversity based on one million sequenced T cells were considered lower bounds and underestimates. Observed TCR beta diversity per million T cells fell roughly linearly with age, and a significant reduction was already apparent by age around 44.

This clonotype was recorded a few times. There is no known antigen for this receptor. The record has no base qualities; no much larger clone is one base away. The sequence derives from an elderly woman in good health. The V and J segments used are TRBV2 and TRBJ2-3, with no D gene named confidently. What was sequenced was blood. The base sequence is TGTGCCAGCAGTGGCGTAGATACGCAGTATTTT. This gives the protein CASSGVDTQYF.